The clone carrying this T cell receptor (beta chain) was observed many times. Its antigen is currently unknown. The data are from a study of shared clonotypes between healthy human individuals. Study in general: Donor ages ranged 18 to 49 years: two women, a few men.

Donors were healthy HIV-negative adults without recently reported acute infections or vaccinations. Caucasian adults residing in Nashville, Tennessee made up all the donors. Only in-frame clones appear in the TCRdb table, and some are missing; sequencing was by immunoSEQ multiplex PCR. The data contain about 490,000 clones, about three quarters of them seen just once; the ten biggest clones take up approximately 12%. Broader study findings: Limitation of the genetic and exposure-history diversity represented came from the few donors.

J gave up 1 base and V 3 bases, and 2 bases lay outside the gene matches. There are 14 residues in the CDR3. Germline values: CDR1 ENHRY, CDR2 SYGVKD. The clonotype was recovered from a woman between 35 and 50 years old in good health. Some clones in this sample may be carry-over from other donors' samples. What was sequenced was PBMCs. The chain has TRBV10-3 and TRBJ1-1; 7 bases fit TRBD1. CDR3 sequence reads: CAISDKGANTEAFF. The CDR3 coding sequence is TGTGCCATCAGTGATAAGGGGGCGAACACTGAAGCTTTCTTT.